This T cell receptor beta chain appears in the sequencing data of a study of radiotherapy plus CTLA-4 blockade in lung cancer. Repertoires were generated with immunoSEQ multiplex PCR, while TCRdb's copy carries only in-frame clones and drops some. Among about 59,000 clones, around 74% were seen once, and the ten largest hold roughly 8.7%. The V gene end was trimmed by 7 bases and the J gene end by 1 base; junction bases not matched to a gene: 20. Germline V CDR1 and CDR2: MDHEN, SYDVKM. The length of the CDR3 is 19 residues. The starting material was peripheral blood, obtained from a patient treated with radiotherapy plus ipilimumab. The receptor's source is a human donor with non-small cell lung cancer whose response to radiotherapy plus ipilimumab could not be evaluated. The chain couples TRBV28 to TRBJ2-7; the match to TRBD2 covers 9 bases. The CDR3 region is CASILTPWQLAGSSYEQYF. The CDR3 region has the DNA TGTGCCAGCATCCTCACCCCTTGGCAGCTAGCGGGGTCATCCTACGAGCAGTACTTC.